These T cell receptor beta chains were read from a single sample in a study of beta chain features in type 1 diabetes. Measured with immunoSEQ multiplex PCR; TCRdb has only the in-frame clones, and not every one. This table has 310,000 or so clones, roughly 11% appearing once. Source material: naive CD4+ T cells from blood. The origin of the receptors is a woman in her 30s in good health. Each CDR3 is given without its conserved first and last residue. Size is stated for part of the rows, as once, few or many counts, or as a class when the clone is expanded.

J: TRBJ2-3; size: NA; V: TRBV30; CDR3: AWSVLAGGSRDTQY
J: TRBJ2-1; size: many; V: TRBV7-9; CDR3: ASREDREF
J: TRBJ2-7; size: few; V: TRBV30; CDR3: AWSVGSHSYEQY
J: TRBJ1-4; size: few; V: TRBV7-9; CDR3: ASSFEATNEKLF
J: TRBJ2-1; size: few; V: TRBV29-1; CDR3: SVVWGLENYNEQF
J: TRBJ2-7; size: NA; V: TRBV18; CDR3: ASAGNYEQY
J: TRBJ2-1; size: many; V: TRBV4-3; CDR3: ASSQDQAPGLGQF
J: TRBJ2-5; size: few; V: TRBV11-1; CDR3: ASSTQETQY
J: TRBJ2-5; size: few; V: TRBV15; CDR3: ATSRDRGYETQY
J: TRBJ2-3; size: NA; V: TRBV19; CDR3: ASRRDGSTDTQY
J: TRBJ2-7; size: few; V: TRBV7-2; CDR3: ASSLGSGGYEQY
J: TRBJ1-1; size: NA; V: TRBV5-8; CDR3: ASSLQGKPNTEAF
J: TRBJ1-1; size: few; V: TRBV29-1; CDR3: SVGDRGHTEAF
J: TRBJ2-5; size: few; V: TRBV18; CDR3: ASSGAAGEETQY
J: TRBJ2-3; size: few; V: TRBV6-4; CDR3: ASSDQTDTQY
J: TRBJ2-5; size: NA; V: TRBV6-6; CDR3: ASIGGAAQETQY
J: TRBJ2-1; size: NA; V: TRBV5-1; CDR3: ASSWTDNEQF
J: TRBJ2-6; size: few; V: TRBV7-9; CDR3: ASSSARGIPGANVLT
J: TRBJ2-3; size: NA; V: TRBV7-9; CDR3: ASSFGQLTDTQY
J: TRBJ2-7; size: few; V: TRBV6-6; CDR3: ASTSPDRGYEQY
J: TRBJ2-3; size: NA; V: TRBV30; CDR3: AWSVGFGTDTQY
J: TRBJ2-7; size: few; V: TRBV5-1; CDR3: ASSLVGRNPHEQY
J: TRBJ1-1; size: NA; V: TRBV7-2; CDR3: ASSRGGTEAF
J: TRBJ1-1; size: NA; V: TRBV9; CDR3: ASSVSPFGGARSGMNTEAF
J: TRBJ2-5; size: few; V: TRBV25-1; CDR3: ASSESGIRGETQY
J: TRBJ2-7; size: NA; V: TRBV7-2; CDR3: ASSPSYEQY
J: TRBJ1-2; size: NA; V: TRBV25-1; CDR3: ASSEYDRGSYGYT
J: TRBJ2-1; size: few; V: TRBV9; CDR3: ASSVAAGLAGGPNNEQF
J: TRBJ1-1; size: few; V: TRBV7-9; CDR3: ASSFDQGNTEAF
J: TRBJ2-1; size: few; V: TRBV2; CDR3: ASRTGVGESEQF
J: TRBJ1-1; size: NA; V: TRBV6-6; CDR3: ASSYSDRGHAEAF
J: TRBJ2-7; size: NA; V: TRBV7-2; CDR3: ASSLEGLANEQY
J: TRBJ1-2; size: NA; V: TRBV30; CDR3: AWSARQGALDGYT
J: TRBJ2-1; size: few; V: TRBV7-2; CDR3: ASSSAGTDYNEQF
J: TRBJ2-3; size: few; V: TRBV11-1; CDR3: ASSLSGITDTQY
J: TRBJ2-5; size: NA; V: TRBV5-1; CDR3: ASTGLGQETQY
J: TRBJ2-2; size: NA; V: TRBV7-3; CDR3: ASSLAAGGNTGELF
J: TRBJ2-4; size: few; V: TRBV7-2; CDR3: ASSAAGTLAKNIQY
J: TRBJ2-3; size: NA; V: TRBV19; CDR3: ASRKSAGREADTQY
J: TRBJ2-1; size: few; V: TRBV7-3; CDR3: ASSPGVGEFYNEQF
J: TRBJ2-1; size: few; V: TRBV6-1; CDR3: ASVVSSGRYNEQF
J: TRBJ2-2; size: NA; V: TRBV28; CDR3: ASRVGGLSNTGELF
J: TRBJ1-1; size: few; V: TRBV7-2; CDR3: ASSSYRSLNTEAF
J: TRBJ2-7; size: few; V: TRBV15; CDR3: ATRSTGESGEQY
J: TRBJ2-4; size: few; V: TRBV19; CDR3: ASSIAASGRNIQY
J: TRBJ2-6; size: NA; V: TRBV27; CDR3: ASRMTGGATGANVLT
J: TRBJ2-7; size: NA; V: TRBV18; CDR3: ASSPGAGAATYEQY
J: TRBJ2-1; size: few; V: TRBV9; CDR3: ASSVGSSGRYNEQF
J: TRBJ1-5; size: few; V: TRBV5-8; CDR3: ASSLSQGARQPQH
J: TRBJ2-5; size: few; V: TRBV29-1; CDR3: SVGQTTSGVEETQY
J: TRBJ2-5; size: NA; V: TRBV7-9; CDR3: ASSPTRGGGTETQY
J: TRBJ2-3; size: few; V: TRBV5-1; CDR3: ASSPLSGRGADTQY
J: TRBJ2-2; size: NA; V: TRBV11-2; CDR3: ASSLVTGSTGELF